Each of the 7 T cell receptor beta chains below was sequenced from the same sample in a study of OX40 agonist ivuxolimab in advanced cancers. Produced via immunoSEQ multiplex PCR; TCRdb's table is partial and in-frame only. This sample has some 87,000 clones, with 88% found just once. Sequencing used CD4+ or CD8+ T cells sorted from blood, obtained in a trial of the OX40 agonist ivuxolimab. All receptors derive from an adult with an advanced solid tumor such as melanoma, head and neck, liver or kidney cancer.

The rearrangement uses TRBV10-3 and TRBJ1-1; D gene ambiguous. The V end lost 0 bases, the J end lost 2 bases, and 7 bases lay between the germline ends. The CDR3 is 14 amino acids. The germline V gene encodes CDR1 ENHRY and CDR2 SYGVKD. The DNA for the CDR3 is TGTGCCATCAGTGAGTCTCAGGTAAACACTGAAGCTTTCTTT. Residues: CAISESQVNTEAFF.

This chain connects TRBV7-6 to TRBJ2-7, with TRBD1 matching 11 bases. Germline loops: CDR1 SGHVS, CDR2 FNYEAQ. V dropped 8 bases and J dropped 8; count of bases not matched to a gene: 14. The CDR3 consists of 15 residues. The CDR3 is CASAVASGQGGQQYF. The CDR3 bases are TGTGCCAGCGCTGTAGCTTCGGGACAGGGGGGCCAGCAGTACTTC.

The chain carries TRBV11-2 and TRBJ2-5; TRBD2 agrees at 14 bases. The CDR3 runs to 20 residues. Germline CDR1 reads SGHAT; CDR2 reads FQNNGV. V trimming: 0 bases; J trimming: 5 bases; junction bases outside the gene matches: 14. CDR3 sequence: CASSLEGGLAGAYRGETQYF. The CDR3 region has the DNA TGTGCCAGCAGCTTAGAGGGGGGACTAGCGGGGGCTTACCGCGGGGAGACCCAGTACTTC.

The chain links TRBV19 to TRBJ1-5; 8 bases align to TRBD1. The germline CDR1 and CDR2 sequences are LNHDA and SQIVND (reference sequence). The CDR3 length is 15 residues. The V and J ends lost 4 bases and 4 bases, in that order; junction bases with no gene match: 6. The CDR3 spells CASSTRTGRNQPQHF. DNA for the CDR3: TGTGCCAGTAGTACAAGGACAGGGAGGAATCAGCCCCAGCATTTT.

The chain carries TRBV15 and TRBJ2-1; 7 nucleotides line up with TRBD2. V lost 0 bases, J lost 6 bases, and 5 bases stayed unmatched. Germline CDR1 is LNHNV and CDR2 is YYDKDF (reference sequence). This CDR3 is 15 amino acids long. CDR3 sequence: CATSRDPAGTNEQFF. The CDR3 DNA follows: TGTGCCACCAGCAGAGACCCAGCGGGGACCAATGAGCAGTTCTTC.

The genes are TRBV10-3 and TRBJ2-1; 10 bases line up with TRBD2. J gave up 5 bases and V 0 bases, and 1 base lay outside the gene matches. CDR1 is ENHRY, CDR2 SYGVKD, per germline. This CDR3 comprises 15 residues. The DNA for the CDR3 is TGTGCCATCAGTGAGTCGCTAGCGGGGGACAATGAGCAGTTCTTC. Translated: CAISESLAGDNEQFF.

This clone was counted between two and nine times. The J gene is TRBJ2-4, the V gene TRBV5-4, with 8 bases that match TRBD1. This CDR3 region has 15 residues. From germline, CDR1 is SGHNT and CDR2 YYREEE (reference sequence). With 4 bases clipped from V and 11 bases from J, the junction kept 14 bases outside the gene matches. DNA for the CDR3: TGTGCCAGCAGCCTCGACAGGGGAGGATATAGCGTTCAGTACTTC. Its translation: CASSLDRGGYSVQYF.